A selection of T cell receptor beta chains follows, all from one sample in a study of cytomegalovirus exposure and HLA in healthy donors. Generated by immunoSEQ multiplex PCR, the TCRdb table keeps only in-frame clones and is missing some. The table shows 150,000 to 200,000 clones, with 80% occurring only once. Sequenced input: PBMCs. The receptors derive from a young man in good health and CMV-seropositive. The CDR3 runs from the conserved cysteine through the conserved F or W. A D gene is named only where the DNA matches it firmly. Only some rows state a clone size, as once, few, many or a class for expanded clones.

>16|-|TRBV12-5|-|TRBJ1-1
TGTGCTAGTGGTTTAGTACAGGGAGTCCGGAGCACTGAAGCTTTCTTT
CASGLVQGVRSTEAFF
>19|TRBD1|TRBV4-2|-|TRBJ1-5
TGTGCCAGCAGCCAAGAGGGGGACAGGGGATTTGGGGGGGATCAGCCCCAGCATTTT
CASSQEGDRGFGGDQPQHF
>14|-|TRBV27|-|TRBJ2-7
TGTGCCAGCAGTCCCCCGGGACACGGGCCCGAGCAGTACTTC
CASSPPGHGPEQYF
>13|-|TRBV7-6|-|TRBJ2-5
TGTGCCAGCAGCGTCCACACCGGCCGGGCCCAGTACTTC
CASSVHTGRAQYF
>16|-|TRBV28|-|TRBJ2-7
TGTGCCAGCAGTTTCTTGGACAGAGGGCCCTCCTACGAGCAGTACTTC
CASSFLDRGPSYEQYF
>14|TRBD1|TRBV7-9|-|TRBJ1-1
TGTGCCAGCAGCGCCCGGGACAGGCCGGAGGAAGCTTTCTTT
CASSARDRPEEAFF
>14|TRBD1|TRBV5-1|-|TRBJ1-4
TGCGCCAGCAGCCGTGACAGGGGTAATGAAAAACTGTTTTTT
CASSRDRGNEKLFF
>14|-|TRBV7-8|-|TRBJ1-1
TGTGCCAGCAGCTTTTCTGCGGGAAACACTGAAGCTTTCTTT
CASSFSAGNTEAFF
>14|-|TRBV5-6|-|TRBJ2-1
TGTGCCAGCACCTCGGGGGGCGCCTACAATGAGCAGTTCTTC
CASTSGGAYNEQFF
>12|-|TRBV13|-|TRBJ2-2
TGTGCCAGCAGCCAAACATCCGGGGAGCTGTTTTTT
CASSQTSGELFF
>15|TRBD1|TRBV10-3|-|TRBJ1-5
TGTGCCATCAGTGACCAGGGGGGTAGTCGACAGCCCCAGCATTTT
CAISDQGGSRQPQHF
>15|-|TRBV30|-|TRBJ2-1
TGTGCCTGGAGTGTACACTTAATGGCGGGGAATGAGCAGTTCTTC
CAWSVHLMAGNEQFF
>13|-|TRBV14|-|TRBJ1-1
TGTGCCAGCAGCCCCCGAGGTTTTGCGGAAGCTTTCTTT
CASSPRGFAEAFF
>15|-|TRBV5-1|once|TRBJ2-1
TGCGCCAGCAGTCTCATCACCGGCTCCTACAATGAGCAGTTCTTC
CASSLITGSYNEQFF
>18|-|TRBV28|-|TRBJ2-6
TGTGCCAGCAGTTTCCCCCCTAGGAGGAGCTCTGGGGCCAACGTCCTGACTTTC
CASSFPPRRSSGANVLTF
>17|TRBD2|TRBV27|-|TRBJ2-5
TGTGCCAGCAGTTTAACGGGACTAGCGGGGGTTTGGGAGACCCAGTACTTC
CASSLTGLAGVWETQYF
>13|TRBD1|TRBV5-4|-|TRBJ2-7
TGTGCCAGCAGCCGGACAGGGTGGGGCGAGCAGTACTTC
CASSRTGWGEQYF
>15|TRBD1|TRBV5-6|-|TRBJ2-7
TGTGCCAGCAGCTTGGGAGGGACAGCCTCCTACGAGCAGTACTTC
CASSLGGTASYEQYF
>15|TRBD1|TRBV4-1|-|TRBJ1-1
TGCGCCAGCAGGGGACAGGGTCTTAGGAACACTGAAGCTTTCTTT
CASRGQGLRNTEAFF
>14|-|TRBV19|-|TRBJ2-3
TGTGCCAGTAGCGTGGGCCCGGCTGTAGATACGCAGTATTTT
CASSVGPAVDTQYF
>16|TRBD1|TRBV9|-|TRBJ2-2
TGTGCCAGCAGCCCAAGGGGACAGGAGAACACCGGGGAGCTGTTTTTT
CASSPRGQENTGELFF
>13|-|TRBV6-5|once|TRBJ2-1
TGTGCCAGCACTAAGTTTACTGGCAATGAGCAGTTCTTC
CASTKFTGNEQFF
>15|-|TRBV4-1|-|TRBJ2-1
TGCGCCAGCAGCCAAGAAGTAAACAGGGCCCATGAGCAGTTCTTC
CASSQEVNRAHEQFF
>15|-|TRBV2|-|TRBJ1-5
TGTGCCAGCAGTGTCGACAGATCTTACAATCAGCCCCAGCATTTT
CASSVDRSYNQPQHF
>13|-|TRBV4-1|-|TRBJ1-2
TGCGCCAGCAGCCAAGATCTCTATAATGGCTACACCTTC
CASSQDLYNGYTF
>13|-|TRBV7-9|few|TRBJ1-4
TGTGCCAGCAGCTTACGTCCCTCGGAAAAACTGTTTTTT
CASSLRPSEKLFF
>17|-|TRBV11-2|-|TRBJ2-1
TGTGCCAGCAGCTTCCTACTACTAGCAGTATCCTACAATGAGCAGTTCTTC
CASSFLLLAVSYNEQFF